The source of this TCR beta chain is a study of technical replicates of blood from a handful of donors. Sequenced by immunoSEQ multiplex PCR; TCRdb stores in-frame clones only, minus some. The sample lists 60,000 to 85,000 clones, around 97% occurring once. Germline V lookup: CDR1 MNHEY, CDR2 SVGAGI. This CDR3 is 14 amino acids long. Germline trimming cut 8 bases from V and 10 bases from J; bases unmatched to any gene: 11. V is TRBV6-5 and J is TRBJ2-1, with 10 bases lining up with TRBD2. The sequence was obtained from a human donor in good health. The specimen was T cells isolated from PBMCs. The CDR3 bases are TGTGCCAGCCGACTAGCGGGTGCAATAGGGGAGCAGTTCTTC. This gives the protein CASRLAGAIGEQFF.